This T cell receptor (beta chain) was profiled in a study of cytomegalovirus exposure and HLA in healthy donors. Whole-study context: The roughly 700 first-cohort repertoires shared a platform with the 120 validation repertoires, as reported in a later analysis. Notes on the study in general: One later analysis, an examination of the 120 or so validation repertoires, found that first-cohort TCR clusters tended to co-occur in them. There were some public TCRs occurring in many donors, but most TCR sequences were rare. The study labeled 164 TCR beta chains cytomegalovirus-associated.

Sequencing used immunoSEQ multiplex PCR; TCRdb keeps in-frame clones, though not all of them. The sample holds approximately 230,000 clones, roughly 90% seen once. Germline CDR1 reads MNHEY; CDR2 reads SVGAGI. Trimming took off 2 bases at V and 5 bases at J, with 10 bases between the two ends. The CDR3 is 13 residues long. As concerns this clone: Its target is unknown.

The rearrangement uses TRBV6-5 and TRBJ2-7, with a weak D call TRBD1 (5 bases). The receptor's source is a young man in good health and CMV-seropositive. The specimen was PBMCs. The CDR3 nucleotides are TGTGCCAGCAGTTACGGCAGGGTCGACGAGCAGTACTTC. It specifies CASSYGRVDEQYF.